Each of the 25 T cell receptor beta chains below was sequenced from the same sample in a study of CD8 T cells in Susac syndrome. RNA was extracted with the RNeasy kit, and a quantity of roughly 0.45 to 1 ug was reverse transcribed using random hexamers. TCRdb reprocessed the immunoSEQ multiplex PCR reads via MiXCR and lists one record per CDR3 protein. The top ten clones hold 0.21% of a sample with 160,000 or so distinct CDR3 sequences, just under 95% of them seen once. Input material: CD8+ T cells from PBMCs. The receptors were gathered from a human donor with multiple sclerosis.

The CDR3 loop reads CASNPAFNEKLFF. In nucleotides, the CDR3 is TGTGCCAGCAACCCGGCCTTTAATGAAAAACTGTTTTTT. The chain is built from TRBV2 and TRBJ1-4; D gene unclear. Trimming cost V 7 bases and J 4 bases, with 10 bases left between them. CDR1 and CDR2 (germline): SNHLY, FYNNEI. This CDR3 has 13 residues. Supplemented by reference TRBV2 and TRBJ1-4, the full variable domain reads EPEVTQTPSHQVTQMGQEVILRCVPISNHLYFYWYRQILGQKVEFLVSFYNNEISEKSEIFDDQFSVERPDGSNFTLKIRSTKLEDSAMYFCASNPAFNEKLFFGSGTQLSVL.

The V call is TRBV27, the J call TRBJ2-2, with TRBD1 as a possible D gene (6 bases). Germline CDR1 MNHEY, CDR2 SMNVEV (reference sequence). V lost 8 bases, J lost 4 bases, and 17 bases lay in between. This CDR3 has 15 amino acids. The CDR3 bases are TGTGCCAGCTGTCCTTCGGACAGTTCCACCGGGGAGCTGTTTTTT. It translates to CASCPSDSSTGELFF.

V gene TRBV30 combines with J gene TRBJ2-7; 7 nucleotides align to TRBD2. The CDR3 spans 13 residues. Per the germline V gene, CDR1 is GTSNPN and CDR2 is SVGIG (reference sequence). V was clipped by 3 bases and J by 3 bases; unmatched bases: 5. CDR3 DNA sequence: TGTGCCTGGAGCACCGGGAGGTTCTACGAGCAGTACTTC. Its protein product is CAWSTGRFYEQYF.

V is TRBV3-1 and J is TRBJ2-1; a weak D match, TRBD2 (5 bases). Germline loops: CDR1 LGHDT, CDR2 YNNKEL (reference sequence). The CDR3 totals 16 residues. With 4 bases removed from V and 5 bases from J, the gap between germline ends came to 18 bases. The CDR3 region is CASSLDGGIGHNEQFF. CDR3 DNA sequence: TGTGCCAGCAGCCTAGATGGAGGAATCGGGCACAATGAGCAGTTCTTC.

Only one count was recorded for this clonotype. The junction does not match germline at one end; this may be a read error. This rearrangement joins TRBV12-3 or TRBV12-4 to TRBJ2-1; tentatively, D is TRBD1 (5 bases). The CDR3 totals 12 residues. The CDR3 sequence: CASSLTKQDTVF. CDR3 nucleotide sequence: TGTGCCAGCAGTTTAACCAAGCAGGACACCGTCTTC.

The rearrangement uses TRBV13 and TRBJ1-6; 12 nucleotides agree with TRBD1. The germline V gene has CDR1 PRHDT and CDR2 FYEKMQ (reference sequence). CDR3 size: 18 residues. V lost 5 bases to trimming and J lost 9 bases; unmatched junction nucleotides: 14. CDR3 in DNA: TGTGCCAGCAGCCCGGCGGGGACAGGGGGCCGATTTGGTTCACCCCTCCACTTT. Translating gives CASSPAGTGGRFGSPLHF.

This sequence joins TRBV5-6 and TRBJ1-3; the D gene is possibly TRBD1 (5 bases). The germline gives CDR1 SGHDT, CDR2 YYEEEE. Trimming left V 3 bases short and J 0 bases short, with 13 bases between. The CDR3 is 16 residues long. The CDR3 bases are TGTGCCAGCAGCTCCGGGACGGTGAGCTCTGGAAACACCATATATTTT. It encodes CASSSGTVSSGNTIYF.

This sequence joins TRBV7-2 and TRBJ2-1, with D possibly being TRBD1 or TRBD2 (6 bases each). Between the trimmed V and J ends, which lost 1 base and 4 bases, there was a span of 11 bases. The CDR3 has 15 amino acids. Germline V gene sequence: CDR1 SGHTA, CDR2 FQGNSA. This CDR3 is CASSLVGGDYNEQFF. CDR3 bases: TGTGCCAGCAGCTTAGTGGGGGGCGATTACAATGAGCAGTTCTTC.

The chain recombines TRBV15 with TRBJ2-7; D tentatively reads TRBD1 or TRBD2 (5 bases each). Trimming took off 4 bases at V and 6 bases at J, with 16 bases between the two ends. The CDR3 contains 14 residues. Germline V gene lookup returns CDR1 LNHNV and CDR2 YYDKDF (reference sequence). The CDR3 reads CATSTPGRSGEQYF. In nucleotides, the CDR3 is TGTGCCACCAGCACCCCGGGACGGTCGGGCGAGCAGTACTTC.

Written as DNA, the CDR3 is TGTGCCAGCTCACGCCGGGACAGGGCCTCCTACGAGCAGTACTTC. Translation: CASSRRDRASYEQYF. The chain joins TRBV18 to TRBJ2-7; 9 nucleotides line up with TRBD1. Germline V CDR1 and CDR2: KGHSH, LQKENI. This CDR3 is built from 15 residues. The J segment lost 0 bases and the V segment lost 4 bases, leaving 4 bases of the junction unmatched.

About this clonotype: The junction does not match germline at one end; this may be a read error. The rearrangement joins TRBV7-7 to TRBJ2-5; 8 bases are shared with TRBD2. Germline CDR1 is SSHAT and CDR2 is FNYEAQ (reference sequence). There are 15 residues in the CDR3. In DNA form, the CDR3 reads TGTGCTAGCAGCTATAGCGCGGGGGGTGTGGAGACCCAGTACTTC. This codes for CASSYSAGGVETQYF.

V usage is TRBV20-1 and J usage is TRBJ2-1; 7 bases are shared with TRBD1. The CDR3 runs to 16 residues. Per the germline V gene, CDR1 is DFQATT and CDR2 is SNEGSKA (reference sequence). With 1 base clipped from V and 9 bases from J, the junction kept 15 bases outside the gene matches. The CDR3, as DNA: TGCAGTGCTAGAGTTAGTTTGGACAGGCCCTGGGGTGAGCAGTTCTTC. It specifies CSARVSLDRPWGEQFF.

CDR3 in amino acids: CSARSDRGYEQYF. CDR3 DNA sequence: TGCAGTGCTAGGTCGGACAGGGGCTACGAGCAGTACTTC. The chain couples TRBV20-1 to TRBJ2-7; 9 nucleotides match TRBD1. V lost 3 bases to trimming and J lost 3 bases; unmatched junction nucleotides: 3. CDR3 length equals 13 residues. Germline V gene data show CDR1 as DFQATT and CDR2 as SNEGSKA (reference sequence).

This rearrangement joins TRBV20-1 to TRBJ2-3; D could derive from TRBD1 or TRBD2 (5 bases each). This CDR3 comprises 13 residues. Per the germline V gene, CDR1 is DFQATT and CDR2 is SNEGSKA (reference sequence). V was cut by 1 base and J by 4 bases, with 9 bases left in between. The CDR3 DNA reads TGCAGTGCTAGAGGAGGGGAACCAGATACGCAGTATTTT. This sequence encodes CSARGGEPDTQYF.

The CDR3 sequence is CASSSLPGQGETQYF. In DNA form, the CDR3 reads TGTGCCAGCAGCTCCCTACCGGGACAGGGGGAGACCCAGTACTTC. The chain links TRBV7-8 to TRBJ2-5; TRBD1 agrees at 10 bases. J was trimmed by 5 bases and V by 4 bases; bases with no gene match: 7. Germline V gene data show CDR1 as SGHVS and CDR2 as FQNEAQ. The CDR3 spans 15 residues.

The gene calls are TRBV4-1 and TRBJ1-2; D unclear. The germline CDR1 and CDR2 sequences are MGHRA and YSYEKL. The CDR3 is 13 residues long. Trimming cost V 0 bases and J 5 bases, with 7 bases left between them. CDR3 nucleotides: TGCGCCAGCAGCCAAGATGGAGGGTATGGCTACACCTTC. This encodes CASSQDGGYGYTF.

This sequence joins TRBV7-9 and TRBJ1-1; D gene uncertain. Germline-derived CDR1 and CDR2 are SEHNR and FQNEAQ (reference sequence). The ends were cut back, 5 bases at V and 5 bases at J, with 9 bases in the middle. This CDR3 region has 12 residues. CDR3 loop: CASSDGGTEAFF. For the CDR3, the DNA is TGTGCCAGCAGCGATGGTGGGACTGAAGCTTTCTTT.

This chain joins TRBV12-3 or TRBV12-4 and TRBJ1-2, with D possibly being TRBD1 (6 bases). This CDR3 is 12 amino acids long. Trimming left V 7 bases short and J 6 bases short, with 12 bases between. DNA of the CDR3: TGTGCCAGCACCCCGGACAGTAATGGCTACACCTTC. Amino acids: CASTPDSNGYTF.

The gene calls are TRBV7-3 and TRBJ2-1; 12 bases line up with TRBD2. The CDR3 loop spans 12 amino acids. V gave up 4 bases and J gave up 11 bases; unmatched junction bases: 0. The V gene's germline CDR1 is SGHTA and CDR2 FQGTGA. The CDR3 loop is CASSWTSGKQFF. DNA of the CDR3: TGTGCCAGCAGCTGGACTAGCGGGAAGCAGTTCTTC.

This clonotype was recorded only once. The chain combines TRBV5-1 with TRBJ1-1; TRBD1 might be the D (6 bases). The CDR3 sequence is 15 residues long. CDR1 SGHRS and CDR2 YFSETQ come from the germline V gene. Deletions cut 1 base from V and 1 base from J, with 11 bases between. The CDR3: CASSLSRQENTEAFF. The DNA for the CDR3 is TGCGCCAGCAGCTTGTCGCGACAGGAGAACACTGAAGCTTTCTTT.

This rearrangement joins TRBV12-3 or TRBV12-4 to TRBJ2-3; TRBD2 aligns across 7 bases. The V and J ends lost 8 bases and 1 base, in that order; junction bases with no gene match: 6. The CDR3 has 14 amino acids. The CDR3 nucleotides read TGTGCCAGCTCATGGGGGGGAGGCACAGATACGCAGTATTTT. Amino acids: CASSWGGGTDTQYF.

This chain joins TRBV23-1 and TRBJ1-5, with 9 bases matching TRBD1. TRBV23-1 is treated as an ORF (open reading frame) with a function not yet certain. V was clipped by 0 bases and J by 0 bases; unmatched bases: 6. This CDR3 contains 18 residues. CDR3 sequence: CASSQSRGQGDSNQPQHF. CDR3 nucleotides: TGCGCCAGCAGTCAATCAAGGGGACAGGGTGATAGCAATCAGCCCCAGCATTTT.

The chain is built from TRBV29-1 and TRBJ1-4; D is undetermined. Germline CDR1 and CDR2: SQVTM and ANQGSEA. The CDR3 runs to 12 residues. Trimming took 0 bases from V and 8 from J, leaving 7 bases between them. For the CDR3, the DNA is TGCAGCGTTGAAGAGTATAAGGAAAAACTGTTTTTT. Translated, it gives CSVEEYKEKLFF.

The chain links TRBV9 to TRBJ2-1, with D perhaps matching TRBD1 (6 bases). Germline V CDR1 and CDR2: SGDLS, YYNGEE. The CDR3 extends over 12 amino acids. The V end was cut by 7 bases, the J end by 2 bases, with 7 bases between. The CDR3 DNA is TGTGCCAGCGGGGGCACCTACAATGAGCAGTTCTTC. This gives the protein CASGGTYNEQFF.

The chain employs TRBV29-1 and TRBJ2-1; possibly TRBD1 for D (5 bases). The germline V gene has CDR1 SQVTM and CDR2 ANQGSEA. CDR3 length: 18 residues. The V gene lost 8 bases and the J gene lost 0 bases, with 26 bases spanning the gap. The CDR3, as DNA: TGCAGCTCCTGGGGCGGAGAAATCACTGGAAGCTCCTACAATGAGCAGTTCTTC. Translation gives CSSWGGEITGSSYNEQFF.